Each of the 24 T cell receptor beta chains below was sequenced from the same sample in a study of blood T cell repertoires in COVID-19 (dated by TCRdb to 2018 to 2021). Library preparation used the immunoSEQ multiplex PCR assay. TCRdb carries this immuneACCESS record with in-frame sequences only. Its versions omit some clonotypes, under half of them owing to an unresolved V gene in the studies checked, with the rest unexplained. A total of about 210,000 clones appear in this sample, 81% of them only once. The top ten hold 8.9% of the sample. The sequenced material came from PBMCs or T cells enriched from blood (not recorded which). The receptors derive from a woman aged 45-60 years with acute COVID-19.

This clone was recorded only once. The chain links TRBV7-7 to TRBJ2-5; the match to TRBD1 covers 9 bases. The CDR3 loop spans 15 amino acids. The V segment lost 5 bases and the J segment 4 bases; nucleotides outside the gene matches: 8. Looked up from germline, CDR1 is SSHAT and CDR2 is FNYEAQ (reference sequence). In nucleotides, the CDR3 is TGTGCCAGCAGCCGAGACAGGGGGGAGGTAGAGACCCAGTACTTC. It translates to CASSRDRGEVETQYF.

This clone was picked up a small number of times. This rearrangement joins TRBV28 to TRBJ1-2; 8 bases are shared with TRBD1. This CDR3 contains 14 residues. The germline V gene encodes CDR1 MDHEN and CDR2 SYDVKM. V trimming: 8 bases; J trimming: 4 bases; junction bases outside the gene matches: 9. CDR3 loop: CASGLRQGTYGYTF. The CDR3 nucleotides are TGTGCCAGCGGACTCAGACAGGGGACCTATGGCTACACCTTC.

This chain uses TRBV29-1 with TRBJ2-7; 7 positions match TRBD2. CDR3 size: 13 residues. Germline values: CDR1 SQVTM, CDR2 ANQGSEA. The V segment lost 1 base and the J segment 5 bases; nucleotides outside the gene matches: 5. The DNA of the CDR3 is TGCAGCGTTGAAGTCCGGGAGGCCCACGAGCAGTACTTC. Protein product: CSVEVREAHEQYF.

The rearrangement joins TRBV6-2 or TRBV6-3 to TRBJ1-5; D ambiguous. This CDR3 contains 17 residues. With 2 bases removed from V and 3 bases from J, the gap between germline ends came to 17 bases. Germline V gene sequence: CDR1 MNHEY, CDR2 SVGEGT. CDR3 loop: CASSYPTLRGNNQPQHF. CDR3 DNA sequence: TGTGCCAGCAGTTACCCAACGCTGCGGGGAAACAATCAGCCCCAGCATTTT.

This chain connects TRBV7-2 to TRBJ2-7; a weak D match, TRBD1 (5 bases). Trimming removed 2 bases at V and 2 bases at J, with 10 bases between. The CDR3 consists of 14 residues. Per germline, CDR1 SGHTA and CDR2 FQGNSA. The CDR3, as DNA: TGTGCCAGCAGCTTACCAGGGAACCCCTACGAGCAGTACTTC. Translated: CASSLPGNPYEQYF.

V is TRBV5-4 and J is TRBJ2-7; TRBD2 agrees at 9 bases. This CDR3 has 16 residues. CDR1 and CDR2 (germline): SGHNT, YYREEE (reference sequence). V shed 4 bases and J 2 bases; nucleotides not matched to a gene: 10. The CDR3 region is CASSILTSGLPYEQYF. CDR3 nucleotide sequence: TGTGCCAGCAGCATCTTGACTAGCGGCTTACCCTACGAGCAGTACTTC.

This clone was seen only a few times. The chain combines TRBV19 with TRBJ1-6; 12 bases are a match to TRBD1. Germline-derived CDR1 and CDR2 are LNHDA and SQIVND (reference sequence). The CDR3 extends over 13 amino acids. J was trimmed by 9 bases and V by 8 bases; bases with no gene match: 2. Written as DNA, the CDR3 is TGTGCCAGTGGGACAGGGGGCAGTTCACCCCTCCACTTT. Amino acids: CASGTGGSSPLHF.

This chain connects TRBV5-1 to TRBJ2-1, with a tentative D call TRBD1 (6 bases). Germline V CDR1 and CDR2: SGHRS, YFSETQ. V shed 6 bases and J shed 1 base, with 11 bases lying between them. The CDR3 length is 14 residues. Here the CDR3 reads CASNDRQSYNEQFF. DNA for the CDR3: TGCGCCAGCAACGACAGGCAATCCTACAATGAGCAGTTCTTC.

In its sample, this clone was seen a few times. The rearrangement uses TRBV4-1 and TRBJ1-3; D is unclear. Germline loops: CDR1 MGHRA, CDR2 YSYEKL. CDR3 length: 15 amino acids. V lost 4 bases to trimming and J lost 4 bases, with 14 bases between them. The CDR3, as DNA: TGCGCCAGCAGCCCTGCTCAGATTTACGGAAACACCATATATTTT. Translated, it gives CASSPAQIYGNTIYF.

The chain couples TRBV6-5 to TRBJ1-5; weak D call: TRBD1 (5 bases). Germline CDR1 and CDR2: MNHEY and SVGAGI. V was shortened by 6 bases and J by 10 bases, with 13 bases between the two germline ends. This CDR3 spans 12 amino acids. As DNA, the CDR3 is TGTGCCAGCAGCCTCAGGGTCGGCCCCCAGCATTTT. It codes for CASSLRVGPQHF.

The chain uses TRBV4-1 and TRBJ2-5; no definite D call. Trimming pared 3 bases from V and 5 bases from J, leaving 13 bases between. Looked up from germline, CDR1 is MGHRA and CDR2 is YSYEKL. This CDR3 spans 14 amino acids. In DNA form, the CDR3 reads TGCGCCAGCAGCCACCCGGAGTTAAGGGAGACCCAGTACTTC. Its translation is CASSHPELRETQYF.

This chain connects TRBV5-1 to TRBJ2-7; D unclear. Between the trimmed V and J ends, which lost 3 bases and 4 bases, there was a span of 11 bases. CDR3 length equals 13 residues. Germline loops: CDR1 SGHRS, CDR2 YFSETQ. The CDR3, as DNA: TGCGCCAGCAGCTCCTCCCTCTTATACGAGCAGTACTTC. It specifies CASSSSLLYEQYF. Combining the CDR3 with reference TRBV5-1 and TRBJ2-7 gives the whole variable domain KAGVTQTPRYLIKTRGQQVTLSCSPISGHRSVSWYQQTPGQGLQFLFEYFSETQRNKGNFPGRFSGRQFSNSRSEMNVSTLELGDSALYLCASSSSLLYEQYFGPGTRLTVT.

The chain employs TRBV7-2 and TRBJ2-3, with 12 bases aligning to TRBD2. In germline, CDR1 is SGHTA, CDR2 FQGNSA. The CDR3 runs 16 residues. V lost 5 bases and J lost 4; bases outside the gene matches: 7. The CDR3 is CASSPRLAGVADTQYF. The CDR3 DNA reads as TGTGCCAGCAGCCCGAGACTAGCGGGAGTCGCAGATACGCAGTATTTT.

As concerns this clone: Other DNA sequences from this sample encode an identical CDR3 as well. The V call is TRBV27, the J call TRBJ2-7, with TRBD1 identical over 9 bases. Unmatched junction bases numbered 5, after V lost 4 bases and J lost 1 base. The germline CDR1 and CDR2 sequences are MNHEY and SMNVEV (reference sequence). The CDR3 runs to 15 residues. The CDR3 DNA reads as TGTGCCAGCAGTTCTGCCGGGACAGGGTCCTACGAGCAGTACTTC. Its translation: CASSSAGTGSYEQYF.

This clone has only a few counts. The chain links TRBV15 to TRBJ1-5; D unclear. The CDR3 totals 15 residues. V lost 6 bases and J 4 bases, leaving 16 bases between the germline ends. Germline-derived CDR1 and CDR2 are LNHNV and YYDKDF (reference sequence). Here the CDR3 reads CATRTGLAGNQPQHF. The CDR3 DNA reads as TGTGCCACCAGAACCGGTCTCGCGGGGAATCAGCCCCAGCATTTT.

The J gene is TRBJ1-5, the V gene TRBV6-2 or TRBV6-3; no definite D call. The CDR3 contains 15 residues. The germline V gene encodes CDR1 MNHEY and CDR2 SVGEGT. Trimming took 2 bases from V and 0 from J, leaving 8 bases between them. CDR3 sequence reads: CASSYVGVSNQPQHF. The CDR3 bases are TGTGCCAGCAGTTACGTCGGTGTTAGCAATCAGCCCCAGCATTTT.

The chain joins TRBV10-3 to TRBJ2-7, with 9 bases aligning to TRBD2. Per germline, CDR1 ENHRY and CDR2 SYGVKD. Losses at the gene ends were 4 bases for V and 4 bases for J; bases not matched to a gene: 5. This CDR3 has 14 amino acids. The CDR3 sequence: CAISGSGRTYEQYF. In DNA, the CDR3 is TGTGCCATCAGTGGGAGCGGGAGGACTTACGAGCAGTACTTC.

The chain employs TRBV7-8 and TRBJ2-6, with 7 positions matching TRBD1. V dropped 5 bases and J dropped 0; count of bases not matched to a gene: 10. The CDR3 consists of 18 residues. Germline V gene data show CDR1 as SGHVS and CDR2 as FQNEAQ. The CDR3 nucleotides are TGTGCCAGCAGCCGATTAACCGGGACAGTCTCTGGGGCCAACGTCCTGACTTTC. Its protein product is CASSRLTGTVSGANVLTF.

The chain recombines TRBV5-1 with TRBJ2-1; 9 nucleotides align to TRBD2. This CDR3 comprises 16 residues. V lost 0 bases, J lost 5 bases, and 6 bases stayed unmatched. Per germline, CDR1 SGHRS and CDR2 YFSETQ. This chain's CDR3 is CASSLAGTSRDNEQFF. The CDR3 DNA reads TGCGCCAGCAGCTTGGCCGGGACTAGCAGAGACAATGAGCAGTTCTTC.

The chain recombines TRBV7-9 with TRBJ2-3, with D perhaps TRBD1 (5 bases). Germline V gene data show CDR1 as SEHNR and CDR2 as FQNEAQ (reference sequence). CDR3 size: 14 residues. Trimming cost V 6 bases and J 2 bases, with 12 bases left between them. The CDR3 DNA reads as TGTGCCAGCAGGAAACAGGCGAACACAGATACGCAGTATTTT. Translation gives CASRKQANTDTQYF.

CDR3 DNA: TGTGCCAGCACCGCCCCGGGGAGTGGCAATCAGCCCCAGCATTTT. It codes for CASTAPGSGNQPQHF. The chain carries TRBV18 and TRBJ1-5; D remains ambiguous. Trimming pared 8 bases from V and 2 bases from J, leaving 16 bases between. The CDR3 runs 15 residues. The V gene's germline CDR1 is KGHSH and CDR2 LQKENI. The whole variable domain, filled in from reference TRBV18 and TRBJ1-5, reads NAGVMQNPRHLVRRRGQEARLRCSPMKGHSHVYWYRQLPEEGLKFMVYLQKENIIDESGMPKERFSAEFPKEGPSILRIQQVVRGDSAAYFCASTAPGSGNQPQHFGDGTRLSIL.

CDR3 sequence reads: CASSLSGGGYSGNTIYF. The CDR3 region has the DNA TGTGCCAGCAGCTTAAGTGGCGGGGGATACTCTGGAAACACCATATATTTT. The chain is built from TRBV5-4 and TRBJ1-3, with D maybe TRBD1 (5 bases). Trimming left V 2 bases short and J 0 bases short, with 15 bases between. CDR1 is SGHNT, CDR2 YYREEE, per germline (reference sequence). This CDR3 is built from 17 residues.

The CDR3 coding sequence is TGTGCCAGTAGTATAAGCCAGGTTTATAACTATGGCTACACCTTC. Protein product: CASSISQVYNYGYTF. V gene TRBV19 combines with J gene TRBJ1-2; D gene uncertain. Germline V gene sequence: CDR1 LNHDA, CDR2 SQIVND (reference sequence). Trimming left V 2 bases short and J 1 base short, with 11 bases between. This CDR3 is built from 15 residues.

This chain uses TRBV14 with TRBJ2-3; tentatively, D is TRBD1 (5 bases). In germline, CDR1 is SGHDN, CDR2 FVKESK. Trimming pared 5 bases from V and 6 bases from J, leaving 12 bases between. The CDR3 has 13 amino acids. The CDR3 loop reads CASSDRLRDTQYF. The CDR3 nucleotides read TGTGCCAGCAGCGACAGACTTAGGGATACGCAGTATTTT. Using reference TRBV14 and TRBJ2-3 for the parts outside the CDR3, the full variable domain is EAGVTQFPSHSVIEKGQTVTLRCDPISGHDNLYWYRRVMGKEIKFLLHFVKESKQDESGMPNNRFLAERTGGTYSTLKVQPAELEDSGVYFCASSDRLRDTQYFGPGTRLTVL.